The 18 T cell receptor beta chains reported below all come from one sample, sequenced in a study of cytomegalovirus exposure and HLA in healthy donors. Primers: 60 Vbeta forward and 13 Jbeta reverse. Some clones are missing from TCRdb's copy, which holds only in-frame ones; the method was immunoSEQ multiplex PCR. Seen here are 150,000 to 200,000 clones, around 83% observed once, and the top ten hold over 1.5%. Sequenced sample: PBMCs. These TCRs come from a man over 45 in good health and CMV-seronegative.

This clone was observed a handful of times. One junction end does not reproduce the germline sequence, and a read error may be involved. The chain recombines TRBV7-9 with TRBJ2-2, with 10 bases aligning to TRBD1. The germline V gene encodes CDR1 SEHNR and CDR2 FQNEAQ (reference sequence). The CDR3 length is 17 residues. The CDR3 here is CSSSLPDRGLGTGELFF. The CDR3 DNA follows: TGTTCCAGCAGCCTCCCCGACAGGGGGCTAGGCACCGGGGAGCTGTTTTTT.

V is TRBV9 and J is TRBJ2-2, with D possibly TRBD1 on 5 matching bases. Trimming pared 0 bases from V and 1 base from J, leaving 10 bases between. This CDR3 region has 16 residues. The germline V gene has CDR1 SGDLS and CDR2 YYNGEE. The CDR3 here is CASSVGIGVNTGELFF. Here the CDR3 DNA reads TGTGCCAGCAGCGTAGGGATAGGGGTGAACACCGGGGAGCTGTTTTTT.

The CDR3 spells CASSPGHANTEAFF. In nucleotides, the CDR3 is TGCGCCAGCAGCCCGGGACACGCGAACACTGAAGCTTTCTTT. The chain carries TRBV5-1 and TRBJ1-1; the D gene is possibly TRBD1 (6 bases). This CDR3 is 14 amino acids long. The V end lost 4 bases, the J end lost 1 base, and 11 bases lay between the germline ends. Germline values: CDR1 SGHRS, CDR2 YFSETQ.

The rearrangement uses TRBV27 and TRBJ2-7; 8 nucleotides align to TRBD2. Germline CDR1 is MNHEY and CDR2 is SMNVEV (reference sequence). Unmatched junction bases numbered 6, after V lost 5 bases and J lost 0 bases. The CDR3 contains 15 residues. CDR3 bases: TGTGCCAGCAGTCCGTGGGGGACTAGCTCCTACGAGCAGTACTTC. This encodes CASSPWGTSSYEQYF.

This chain joins TRBV5-1 and TRBJ2-2; 9 bases align to TRBD1. Germline-derived CDR1 and CDR2 are SGHRS and YFSETQ. The CDR3 is 14 amino acids. With 4 bases clipped from V and 9 bases from J, the junction kept 7 bases outside the gene matches. CDR3 in DNA: TGCGCCAGCAGCACCTACAGGGGGCGAAGGGAGCTGTTTTTT. Translation gives CASSTYRGRRELFF. Supplemented by reference TRBV5-1 and TRBJ2-2, the full variable domain reads KAGVTQTPRYLIKTRGQQVTLSCSPISGHRSVSWYQQTPGQGLQFLFEYFSETQRNKGNFPGRFSGRQFSNSRSEMNVSTLELGDSALYLCASSTYRGRRELFFGEGSRLTVL.

CDR3 loop: CASSPPGTHSYEQYF. The CDR3 coding sequence is TGTGCCAGCTCACCCCCGGGGACACACTCCTACGAGCAGTACTTC. V is TRBV18 and J is TRBJ2-7, with a possible D match to TRBD1 (6 bases). V was trimmed by 3 bases and J by 0 bases, leaving 12 bases between them. Germline V lookup: CDR1 KGHSH, CDR2 LQKENI. The CDR3 contains 15 residues.

The rearrangement joins TRBV7-2 to TRBJ2-3; D not certain. Germline V gene sequence: CDR1 SGHTA, CDR2 FQGNSA. V lost 5 bases and J lost 0, with 15 bases in between. This CDR3 comprises 16 residues. CDR3 coding DNA: TGTGCCAGCAGCCGGTCTCGAACCTCTAGCACAGATACGCAGTATTTT. Its protein is CASSRSRTSSTDTQYF.

On this clone itself: One end of the junction does not line up with germline, which may come from a read error. The V call is TRBV7-9, the J call TRBJ1-4, with D tentatively TRBD1 (5 bases). From germline, CDR1 is SEHNR and CDR2 FQNEAQ (reference sequence). This CDR3 spans 12 amino acids. The CDR3 loop is CASSLGVDRLFF. Here the CDR3 DNA reads TGTGCCAGCAGTTTAGGCGTCGACAGACTGTTTTTT.

The V gene is TRBV6-1, the J gene TRBJ1-1, with D possibly matching TRBD1 (5 bases). This CDR3 comprises 14 residues. Germline V lookup: CDR1 MNHNS, CDR2 SASEGT. V dropped 7 bases and J dropped 0 bases, with 12 bases sitting between them. Here the CDR3 DNA reads TGTGCCAGCAAGACAGTTAGCTTGAACACTGAAGCTTTCTTT. It translates to CASKTVSLNTEAFF.

J is TRBJ1-3 and V is TRBV5-1; D is unclear. V lost 3 bases, J lost 2 bases, and 12 bases lay in between. Germline-derived CDR1 and CDR2 are SGHRS and YFSETQ. The CDR3 loop spans 15 amino acids. DNA for the CDR3: TGCGCCAGCAGCTCCGAGGGTGTACCTGGAAACACCATATATTTT. Protein product: CASSSEGVPGNTIYF. Full variable domain (outside the CDR3, taken from reference TRBV5-1 and TRBJ1-3): KAGVTQTPRYLIKTRGQQVTLSCSPISGHRSVSWYQQTPGQGLQFLFEYFSETQRNKGNFPGRFSGRQFSNSRSEMNVSTLELGDSALYLCASSSEGVPGNTIYFGEGSWLTVV.

The chain employs TRBV5-5 and TRBJ2-2, with a weak D call TRBD1 (6 bases). V lost 3 bases and J 0 bases, leaving 12 bases between the germline ends. Germline V gives CDR1 SGHKS, CDR2 YYEKEE (reference sequence). This CDR3 spans 16 amino acids. CDR3 DNA: TGTGCCAGCAGCTACGTAGGGGGTTCGAACACCGGGGAGCTGTTTTTT. It is translated as CASSYVGGSNTGELFF. Full variable domain (missing parts from reference TRBV5-5 and TRBJ2-2): DAGVTQSPTHLIKTRGQQVTLRCSPISGHKSVSWYQQVLGQGPQFIFQYYEKEERGRGNFPDRFSARQFPNYSSELNVNALLLGDSALYLCASSYVGGSNTGELFFGEGSRLTVL.

The rearrangement links TRBV6-5 to TRBJ1-1, with 7 nucleotides matching TRBD1. With V trimmed by 0 bases and J by 1 base, 5 bases remained unmatched. The CDR3 contains 16 residues. The germline V gene encodes CDR1 MNHEY and CDR2 SVGAGI. Written as DNA, the CDR3 is TGTGCCAGCAGTTACTCGAGCTACAGGGGGAACACTGAAGCTTTCTTT. This codes for CASSYSSYRGNTEAFF.

This clone came up a few times. The CDR3 here is CASSLGDSVGQPQHF. The CDR3 nucleotides are TGCGCCAGCAGCTTGGGTGACAGTGTAGGTCAGCCCCAGCATTTT. The chain carries TRBV5-1 and TRBJ1-5, with D possibly matching TRBD1 (5 bases). The germline CDR1 and CDR2 sequences are SGHRS and YFSETQ. V lost 0 bases and J 6 bases, leaving 13 bases between the germline ends. CDR3 size: 15 residues.

The chain links TRBV27 to TRBJ2-1; 8 bases map to TRBD2. Trimming removed 11 bases from V and 3 bases from J; junction bases left unmatched: 9. CDR1 is MNHEY, CDR2 SMNVEV, per germline (reference sequence). This CDR3 is 14 amino acids long. This chain's CDR3 is CAASAGANYNEQFF. The CDR3 DNA reads as TGTGCCGCCTCAGCGGGGGCCAACTACAATGAGCAGTTCTTC.

V gene TRBV6-5 combines with J gene TRBJ1-2; 7 bases align to TRBD1. The junction had 8 bases not matched to a gene; V was cut back by 5 bases and J by 2 bases. Germline V lookup: CDR1 MNHEY, CDR2 SVGAGI. The CDR3 runs 15 residues. As DNA, the CDR3 is TGTGCCAGCAGTCACAACAGGGGACGCAACTATGGCTACACCTTC. Encoded protein: CASSHNRGRNYGYTF.

The chain uses TRBV21-1 and TRBJ1-5. TRBV21-1 is recorded as a pseudogene. CDR3 length: 20 amino acids. The DNA of the CDR3 is TGTGCCAGCAGCAAAGTAACCTTAAATGGGGGGTGGTATAGCAATCAGCCCCAGCATTTT. Its translation: CASSKVTLNGGWYSNQPQHF.

This sequence joins TRBV11-2 and TRBJ1-2; 11 nucleotides line up with TRBD1. V shed 6 bases and J 6 bases; nucleotides not matched to a gene: 6. The CDR3 has 14 amino acids. Looked up from germline, CDR1 is SGHAT and CDR2 is FQNNGV. CDR3 amino acids: CASSWTGGSHGYTF. DNA for the CDR3: TGTGCCAGCAGTTGGACAGGGGGCTCCCATGGCTACACCTTC.

The V call is TRBV7-2, the J call TRBJ1-1; tentatively, D is TRBD1 (5 bases). This CDR3 has 15 residues. Per the germline V gene, CDR1 is SGHTA and CDR2 is FQGNSA. V was trimmed by 0 bases and J by 5 bases, leaving 13 bases between them. In DNA form, the CDR3 reads TGTGCCAGCAGCTTAGCGCAGGGTTCGTGGACTGAAGCTTTCTTT. It codes for CASSLAQGSWTEAFF.